This T cell receptor beta chain is from a study of shared clonotypes between healthy human individuals. In regard to this clone: Other DNA sequences within the sample encode an identical CDR3.

The CDR3 covers 14 residues. The germline V and J ends were trimmed by 2 bases and 3 bases, with 12 bases remaining between them. Germline CDR1 and CDR2: SGDLS and YYNGEE. Profiled with immunoSEQ multiplex PCR; TCRdb holds only in-frame clones, not every one. The sample has about 600,000 clones; more than 95% are singletons. CD45RO-negative CD8 cells positively selected for CCR7 made up the naive population, which excluded terminally differentiated effector memory CD45RA+ cells. Sample: naive CD8+ T cells sorted from blood. V gene TRBV9 combines with J gene TRBJ2-7; tentative D call: TRBD2 (6 bases). The clonotype was recovered from a man aged 30-40 years in good health. CDR3 bases: TGTGCCAGCAGCGTCGGTAGCGGCAGCTACGAGCAGTACTTC. This gives the protein CASSVGSGSYEQYF.